This T cell receptor (beta chain) was identified during a study of OX40 agonist ivuxolimab in advanced cancers. The overall study: Treatment of patients was with ivuxolimab, an agonistic anti-OX40 (CD134) antibody. A mean age of approximately 64 years, range roughly 20 to 80, was recorded, and approximately 79% were male.

Germline trimming cut 1 base from V and 4 bases from J; bases unmatched to any gene: 0. This CDR3 spans 14 amino acids. Germline V lookup: CDR1 MNHEY, CDR2 SVGAGI. Assay: immunoSEQ multiplex PCR; the TCRdb copy retains only in-frame clones and omits some. The sample includes 65,000 to 85,000 clones, 84% seen only once; the top ten take just under 2.5%. This chain links TRBV6-5 with TRBJ2-5; 10 bases map to TRBD1. The receptor comes from an adult with an advanced solid tumor such as melanoma, head and neck, liver or kidney cancer. The sequencing here drew on CD4+ or CD8+ T cells sorted from blood, taken in a trial of the OX40 agonist ivuxolimab. CDR3 residues: CASSYWDRGETQYF. CDR3 coding DNA: TGTGCCAGCAGTTACTGGGACAGGGGAGAGACCCAGTACTTC.